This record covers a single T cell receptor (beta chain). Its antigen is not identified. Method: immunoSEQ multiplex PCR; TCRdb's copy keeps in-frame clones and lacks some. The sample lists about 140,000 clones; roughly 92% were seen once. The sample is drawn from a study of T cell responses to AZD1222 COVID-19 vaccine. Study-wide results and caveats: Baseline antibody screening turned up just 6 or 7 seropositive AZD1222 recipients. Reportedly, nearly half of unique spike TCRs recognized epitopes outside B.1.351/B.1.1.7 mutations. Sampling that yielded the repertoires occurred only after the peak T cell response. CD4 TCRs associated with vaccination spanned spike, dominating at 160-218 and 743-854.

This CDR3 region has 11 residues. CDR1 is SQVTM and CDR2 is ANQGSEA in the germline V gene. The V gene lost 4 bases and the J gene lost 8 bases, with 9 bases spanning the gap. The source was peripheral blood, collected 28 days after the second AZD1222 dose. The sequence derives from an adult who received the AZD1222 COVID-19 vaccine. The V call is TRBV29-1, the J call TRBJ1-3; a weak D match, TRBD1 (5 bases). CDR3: CSVGRGDTIYF. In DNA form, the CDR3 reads TGCAGCGTTGGGAGGGGAGACACCATATATTTT. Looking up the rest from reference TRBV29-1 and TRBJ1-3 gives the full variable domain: SAVISQKPSRDICQRGTSLTIQCQVDSQVTMMFWYRQQPGQSLTLIATANQGSEATYESGFVIDKFPISRPNLTFSTLTVSNMSPEDSSIYLCSVGRGDTIYFGEGSWLTVV.